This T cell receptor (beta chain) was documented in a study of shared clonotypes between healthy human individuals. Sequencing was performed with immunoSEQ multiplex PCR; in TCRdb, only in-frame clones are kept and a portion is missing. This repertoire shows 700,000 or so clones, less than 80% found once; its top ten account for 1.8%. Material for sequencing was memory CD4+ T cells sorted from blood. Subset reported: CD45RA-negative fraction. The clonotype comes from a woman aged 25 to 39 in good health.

CDR3 region: CASSFMNTEAFF. The CDR3 nucleotides are TGCGCCAGCAGCTTTATGAACACTGAAGCTTTCTTT. The rearrangement joins TRBV5-1 to TRBJ1-1; D unresolved. V lost 2 bases, J lost 0 bases, and 2 bases lay in between. Germline-derived CDR1 and CDR2 are SGHRS and YFSETQ. This CDR3 region has 12 residues.